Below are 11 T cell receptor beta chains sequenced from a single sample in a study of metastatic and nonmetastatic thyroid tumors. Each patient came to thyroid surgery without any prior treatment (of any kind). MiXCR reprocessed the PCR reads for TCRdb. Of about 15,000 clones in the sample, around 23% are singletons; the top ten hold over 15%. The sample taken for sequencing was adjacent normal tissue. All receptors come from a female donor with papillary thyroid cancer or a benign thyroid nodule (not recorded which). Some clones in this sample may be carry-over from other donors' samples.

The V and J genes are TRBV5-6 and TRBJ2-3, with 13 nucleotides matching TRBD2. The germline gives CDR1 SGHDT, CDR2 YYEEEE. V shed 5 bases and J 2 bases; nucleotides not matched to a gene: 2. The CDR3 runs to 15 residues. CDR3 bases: TGTGCCAGCAGACTAGCGGGGGGGGACACAGATACGCAGTATTTT. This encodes CASRLAGGDTDTQYF.

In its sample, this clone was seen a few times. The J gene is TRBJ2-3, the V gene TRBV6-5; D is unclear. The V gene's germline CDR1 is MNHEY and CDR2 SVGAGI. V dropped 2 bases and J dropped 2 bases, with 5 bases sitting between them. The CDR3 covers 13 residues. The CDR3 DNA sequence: TGTGCCAGCAGTTACGACCTCACAGATACGCAGTATTTT. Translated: CASSYDLTDTQYF.

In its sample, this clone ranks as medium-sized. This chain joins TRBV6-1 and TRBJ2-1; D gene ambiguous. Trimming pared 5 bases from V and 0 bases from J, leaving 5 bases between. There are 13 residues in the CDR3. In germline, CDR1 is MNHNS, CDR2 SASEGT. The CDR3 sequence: CASSRDSYNEQFF. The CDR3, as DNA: TGTGCCAGCAGTAGGGACTCCTACAATGAGCAGTTCTTC.

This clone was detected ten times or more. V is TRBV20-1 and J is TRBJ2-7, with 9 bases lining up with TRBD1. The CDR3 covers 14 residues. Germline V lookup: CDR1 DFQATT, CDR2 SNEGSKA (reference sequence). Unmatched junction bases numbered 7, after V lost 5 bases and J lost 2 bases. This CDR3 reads CSASGQGETYEQYF. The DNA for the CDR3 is TGCAGTGCTTCGGGACAGGGAGAGACCTACGAGCAGTACTTC.

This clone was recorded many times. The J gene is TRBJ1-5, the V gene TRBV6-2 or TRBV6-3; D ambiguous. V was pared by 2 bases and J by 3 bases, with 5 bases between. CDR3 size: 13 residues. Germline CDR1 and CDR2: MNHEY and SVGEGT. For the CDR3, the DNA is TGTGCCAGCAGTTACAGGGACAATCAGCCCCAGCATTTT. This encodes CASSYRDNQPQHF.

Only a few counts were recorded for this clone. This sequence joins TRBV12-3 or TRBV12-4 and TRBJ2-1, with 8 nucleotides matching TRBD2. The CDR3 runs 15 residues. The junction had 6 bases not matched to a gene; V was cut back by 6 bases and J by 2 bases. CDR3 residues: CASSRLAGPYNEQFF. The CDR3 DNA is TGTGCCAGCAGCCGGCTAGCGGGTCCCTACAATGAGCAGTTCTTC.

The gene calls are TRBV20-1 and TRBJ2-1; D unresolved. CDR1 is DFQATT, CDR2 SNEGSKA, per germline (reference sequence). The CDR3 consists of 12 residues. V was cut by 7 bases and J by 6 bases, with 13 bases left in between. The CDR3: CSVESVINEQFF. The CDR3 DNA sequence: TGCAGTGTGGAGAGTGTGATCAATGAGCAGTTCTTC.

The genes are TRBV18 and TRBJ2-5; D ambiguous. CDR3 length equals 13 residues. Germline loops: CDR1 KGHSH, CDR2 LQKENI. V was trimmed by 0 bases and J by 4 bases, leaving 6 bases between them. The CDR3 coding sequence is TGTGCCAGCTCACCACCATCGTCAGAGACCCAGTACTTC. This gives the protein CASSPPSSETQYF.

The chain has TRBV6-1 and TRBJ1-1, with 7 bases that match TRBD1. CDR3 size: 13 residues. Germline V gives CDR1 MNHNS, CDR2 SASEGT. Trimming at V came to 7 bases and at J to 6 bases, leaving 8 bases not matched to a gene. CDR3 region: CASTITGVAEAFF. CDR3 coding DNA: TGTGCCAGCACCATAACAGGGGTGGCTGAAGCTTTCTTT.

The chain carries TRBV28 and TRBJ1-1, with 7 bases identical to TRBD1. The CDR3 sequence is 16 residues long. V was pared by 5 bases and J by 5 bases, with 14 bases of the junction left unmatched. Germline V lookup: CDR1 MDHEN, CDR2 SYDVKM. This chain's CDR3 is CASSPDPTGIVTEAFF. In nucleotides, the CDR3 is TGTGCCAGCAGTCCCGATCCGACAGGGATTGTGACTGAAGCTTTCTTT.

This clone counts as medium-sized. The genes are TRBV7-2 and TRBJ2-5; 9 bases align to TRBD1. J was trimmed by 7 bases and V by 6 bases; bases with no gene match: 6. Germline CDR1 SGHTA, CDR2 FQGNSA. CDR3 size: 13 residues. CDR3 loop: CASSPDRGGTQYF. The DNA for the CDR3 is TGTGCCAGCAGTCCGGACAGGGGTGGGACCCAGTACTTC.